A few counts support the clone carrying this TCR beta chain. Thawed, overnight-rested PBMC were stained with GMM-loaded CD1B tetramer, viability dye and anti-CD3, then sorted. CD1B tetramers were loaded with Rhodococcus equi-derived C32 glucose monomycolate. CD14-expressing monocytes were removed from PBMC before cryopreservation and sorting. From each donor, some 100,000 tetramer-negative cells were sorted. This entry is derived from a study of T cells in tuberculosis. Turning to the study itself: CD1B tetramers identified T cells specific for mycobacterial lipid GMM.

TCR-alpha and TCR-beta chains were sequenced unpaired. Sequencing used immunoSEQ multiplex PCR; TCRdb keeps in-frame clones, though not all of them. The data hold 88,000 or so clones, with approximately 90% observed a single time. This CDR3 spans 17 amino acids. Germline-derived CDR1 and CDR2 are MNHNS and SASEGT. Trimming took off 0 bases at V and 4 bases at J, with 15 bases between the two ends. This rearrangement joins TRBV6-1 to TRBJ2-2; D is possibly TRBD2 (6 bases). Specimen: CD1b-GMM tetramer-negative cells sorted from PBMCs. The sequence derives from an adult woman with latent tuberculosis. CDR3 coding DNA: TGTGCCAGCAGTGAAGCGCGCGGGGCGACGATCACCGGGGAGCTGTTTTTT. It specifies CASSEARGATITGELFF.